This T cell receptor beta chain came from a study of T-cell reconstitution after alpha-beta-depleted transplantation in children. Unique molecular identifiers were used to barcode this TCRbeta library. TCRdb used MiXCR to reprocess the PCR reads, holding one entry per CDR3 protein. The sample includes about 72,000 distinct CDR3 sequences, approximately 7.4% of them seen just once. In its sample, this clonotype was seen many times. The sample here was PBMCs from the stem cell graft donor, taken from the stem cell graft. The source of this sequence is a human donor who donated a stem cell graft to a child with acute lymphoblastic leukemia.

The CDR3 nucleotides are TGTGCCAGCAGCCGGACTAGCGGGACCGTCTACAATGAGCAGTTCTTC. It codes for CASSRTSGTVYNEQFF. The genes are TRBV25-1 and TRBJ2-1; the match to TRBD2 covers 12 bases. V shed 6 bases and J 3 bases; nucleotides not matched to a gene: 6. Germline V CDR1 and CDR2: MGHDK, SYGVNS. The CDR3 sequence is 16 residues long.